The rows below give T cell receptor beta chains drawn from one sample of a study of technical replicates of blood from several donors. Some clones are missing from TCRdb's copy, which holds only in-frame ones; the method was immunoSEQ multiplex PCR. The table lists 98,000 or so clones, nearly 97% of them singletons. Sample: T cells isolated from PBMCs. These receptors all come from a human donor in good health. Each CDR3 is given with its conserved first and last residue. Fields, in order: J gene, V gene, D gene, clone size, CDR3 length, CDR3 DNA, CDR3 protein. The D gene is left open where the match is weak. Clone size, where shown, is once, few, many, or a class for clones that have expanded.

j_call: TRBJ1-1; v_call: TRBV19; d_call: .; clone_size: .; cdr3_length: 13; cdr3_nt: TGTGCCAGTAAATTCGACAGGAACACTGAAGCTTTCTTT; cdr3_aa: CASKFDRNTEAFF
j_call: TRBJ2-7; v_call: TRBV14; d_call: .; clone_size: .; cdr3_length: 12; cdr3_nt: TGTGCCAGCAGCCCCGGAGGAGACGAGCAGTACTTC; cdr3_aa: CASSPGGDEQYF
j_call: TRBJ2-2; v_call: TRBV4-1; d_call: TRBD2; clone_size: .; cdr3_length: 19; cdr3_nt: TGCGCCAGCAGCCAAGACCCTCTAGCGGGGGAGATGAACACCGGGGAGCTGTTTTTT; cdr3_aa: CASSQDPLAGEMNTGELFF
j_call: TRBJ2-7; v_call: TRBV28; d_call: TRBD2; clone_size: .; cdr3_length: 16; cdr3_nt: TGTGCCAGCAGTCCAAGACTAGCAACGAACCCCTACGAGCAGTACTTC; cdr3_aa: CASSPRLATNPYEQYF
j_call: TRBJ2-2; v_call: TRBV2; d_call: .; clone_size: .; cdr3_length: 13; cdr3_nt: TGTGCCAGCAGTCCCCAGGGAGGCGGGGAGCTGTTTTTT; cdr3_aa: CASSPQGGGELFF
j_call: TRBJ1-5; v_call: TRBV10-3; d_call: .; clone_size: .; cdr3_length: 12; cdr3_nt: TGTGCCATCGGCCCCAACAATCAGCCCCAGCATTTT; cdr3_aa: CAIGPNNQPQHF
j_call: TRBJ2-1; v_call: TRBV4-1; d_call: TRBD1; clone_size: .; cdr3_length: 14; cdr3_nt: TGCGCCAGCAGCCCCGGGACAGGGGGCCATGAGCAGTTCTTC; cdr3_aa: CASSPGTGGHEQFF
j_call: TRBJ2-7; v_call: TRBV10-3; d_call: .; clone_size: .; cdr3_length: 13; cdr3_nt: TGTGCCATCTCGTTAGAAGACACCTACGAGCAGTACTTC; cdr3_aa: CAISLEDTYEQYF
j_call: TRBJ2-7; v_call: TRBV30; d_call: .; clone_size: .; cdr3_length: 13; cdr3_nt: TGTGCCTGGGCTACAGGAGTTTCCTACGAGCAGTACTTC; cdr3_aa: CAWATGVSYEQYF
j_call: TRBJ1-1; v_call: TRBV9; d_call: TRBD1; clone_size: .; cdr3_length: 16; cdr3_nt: TGTGCCAGCAGCGTGGGACAGACTTACATGAACACTGAAGCTTTCTTT; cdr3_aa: CASSVGQTYMNTEAFF
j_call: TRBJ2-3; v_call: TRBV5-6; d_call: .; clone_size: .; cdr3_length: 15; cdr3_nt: TGTGCCAGCAGCCGAAAGGGAGCGGGCCCAGATACGCAGTATTTT; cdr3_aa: CASSRKGAGPDTQYF
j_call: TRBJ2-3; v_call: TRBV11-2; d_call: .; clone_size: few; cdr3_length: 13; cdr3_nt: TGTGCAGAGAGGTCGGGGGGCACAGATACGCAGTATTTT; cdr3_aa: CAERSGGTDTQYF
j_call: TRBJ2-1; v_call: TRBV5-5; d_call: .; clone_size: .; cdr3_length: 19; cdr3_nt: TGTGCCAGCGAAACTTCACAGGGATATCTAACGCTTGGTAACAATGAGCAGTTCTTC; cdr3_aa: CASETSQGYLTLGNNEQFF
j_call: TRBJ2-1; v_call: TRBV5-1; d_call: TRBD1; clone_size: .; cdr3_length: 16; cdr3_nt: TGCGCCAGCGGTGTAGGGGGACAGGGAGGCTACAATGAGCAGTTCTTC; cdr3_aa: CASGVGGQGGYNEQFF
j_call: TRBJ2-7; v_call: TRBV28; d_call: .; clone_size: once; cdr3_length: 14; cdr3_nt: TGTGCCAGCAGTTTTCATGGCAGCTCCTACGAGCAGTACTTC; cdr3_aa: CASSFHGSSYEQYF
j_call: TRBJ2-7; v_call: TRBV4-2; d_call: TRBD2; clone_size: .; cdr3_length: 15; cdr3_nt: TGTGCCAGCAGCCACCTAGCGGGAGAGACCTACGAGCAGTACTTC; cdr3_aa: CASSHLAGETYEQYF
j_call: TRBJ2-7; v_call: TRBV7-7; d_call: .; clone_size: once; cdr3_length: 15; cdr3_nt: TGTGCCAGCAGCTTAGCGGACAGTCCTATTTACGAGCAGTACTTC; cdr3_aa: CASSLADSPIYEQYF
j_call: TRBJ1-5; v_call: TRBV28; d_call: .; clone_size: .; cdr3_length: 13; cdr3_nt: TGTGCCAGCAGTGGACACTTAGATCAGCCCCAGCATTTT; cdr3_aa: CASSGHLDQPQHF
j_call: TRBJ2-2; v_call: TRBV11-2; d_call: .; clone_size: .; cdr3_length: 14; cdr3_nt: TGTGCCAGCAGCCTCACAAGCGGCACCGGGGAGCTGTTTTTT; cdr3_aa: CASSLTSGTGELFF
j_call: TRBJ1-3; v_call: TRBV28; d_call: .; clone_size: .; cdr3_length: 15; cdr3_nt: TGTGCCAGCAGTTTATTCCAGGGCTCTGGAAACACCATATATTTT; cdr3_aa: CASSLFQGSGNTIYF
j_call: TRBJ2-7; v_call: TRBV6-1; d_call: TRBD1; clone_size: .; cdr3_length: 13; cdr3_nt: TGTGCCAGCAGTGGTACAGGGGTAGGCGAGCAGTACTTC; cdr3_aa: CASSGTGVGEQYF
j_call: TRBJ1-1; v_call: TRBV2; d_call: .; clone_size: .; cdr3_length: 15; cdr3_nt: TGTGCCAGCAGGGACCCCATGGGCGGGTACACTGAAGCTTTCTTT; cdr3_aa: CASRDPMGGYTEAFF
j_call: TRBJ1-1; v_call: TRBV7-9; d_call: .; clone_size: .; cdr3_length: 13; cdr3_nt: TGTGCCAGCAGCCCAGGACAGAACACTGAAGCTTTCTTT; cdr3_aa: CASSPGQNTEAFF
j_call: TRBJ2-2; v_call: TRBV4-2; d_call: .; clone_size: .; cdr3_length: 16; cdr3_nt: TGTGCCAGCAGCCAAGAGGTGGGCTCAAACACCGGGGAGCTGTTTTTT; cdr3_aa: CASSQEVGSNTGELFF
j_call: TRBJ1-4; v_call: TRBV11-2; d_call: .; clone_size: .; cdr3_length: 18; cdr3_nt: TGTGCCAGCAGCCCTCCGGGACGAGGGAGGGGTCCTAATGAAAAACTGTTTTTT; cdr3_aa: CASSPPGRGRGPNEKLFF
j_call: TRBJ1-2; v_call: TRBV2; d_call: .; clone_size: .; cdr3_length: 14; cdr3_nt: TGTGCCAGCAGAGGAGGGGAAACTTACTATGGCTACACCTTC; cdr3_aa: CASRGGETYYGYTF
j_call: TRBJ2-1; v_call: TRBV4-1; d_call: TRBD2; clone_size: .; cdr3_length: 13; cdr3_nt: TGCGCCACCTCCACCACTAGCGGCAATGAGCAGTTCTTC; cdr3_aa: CATSTTSGNEQFF
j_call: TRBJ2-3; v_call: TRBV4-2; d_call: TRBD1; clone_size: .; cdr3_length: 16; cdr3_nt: TGTGCCAGCAGCCAAGATATCGGACAGGGCACAGATACGCAGTATTTT; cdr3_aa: CASSQDIGQGTDTQYF
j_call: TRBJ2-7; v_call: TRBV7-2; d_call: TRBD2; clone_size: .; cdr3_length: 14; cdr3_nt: TGTGCCAGCGGGCAGACTAGCGGCGTTTACGAGCAGTACTTC; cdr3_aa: CASGQTSGVYEQYF
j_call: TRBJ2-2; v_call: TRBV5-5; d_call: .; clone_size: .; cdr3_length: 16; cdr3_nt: TGTGCCAGCAGCTCCCCGACAGAACAGAACACCGGGGAGCTGTTTTTT; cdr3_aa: CASSSPTEQNTGELFF
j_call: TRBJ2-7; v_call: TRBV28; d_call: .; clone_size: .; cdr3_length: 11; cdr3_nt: TGTGCCAGCACGGGATCCTACGAGCAGTACTTC; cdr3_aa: CASTGSYEQYF
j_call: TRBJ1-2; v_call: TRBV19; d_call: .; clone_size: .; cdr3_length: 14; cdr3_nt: TGTGCCACCCTACCCCCCGGGAAAATTTATGGCTACACCTTC; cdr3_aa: CATLPPGKIYGYTF
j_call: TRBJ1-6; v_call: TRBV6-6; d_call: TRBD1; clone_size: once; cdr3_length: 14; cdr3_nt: TGTGCCAGCGGATACAGGGGGAGGAGTTCACCCCTCCACTTT; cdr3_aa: CASGYRGRSSPLHF
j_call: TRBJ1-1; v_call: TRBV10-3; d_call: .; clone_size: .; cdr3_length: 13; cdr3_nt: TGTGCCATCAGTGAGGACAGACACACTGAAGCTTTCTTT; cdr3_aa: CAISEDRHTEAFF
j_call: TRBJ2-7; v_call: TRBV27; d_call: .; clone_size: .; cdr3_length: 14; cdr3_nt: TGTGCCAGCAGTATAAACTCCAACTTCTACGAGCAGTACTTC; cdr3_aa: CASSINSNFYEQYF
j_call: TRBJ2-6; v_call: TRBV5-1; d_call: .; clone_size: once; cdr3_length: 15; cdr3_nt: TGCGCCAGCAGCCCCGGGTCTTCTGGGGCCAACGTCCTGACTTTC; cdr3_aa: CASSPGSSGANVLTF
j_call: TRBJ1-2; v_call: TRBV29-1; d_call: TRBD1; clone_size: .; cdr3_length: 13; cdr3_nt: TGCAGCGTAAAACAGGGGGACCTCTATGGCTACACCTTC; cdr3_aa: CSVKQGDLYGYTF
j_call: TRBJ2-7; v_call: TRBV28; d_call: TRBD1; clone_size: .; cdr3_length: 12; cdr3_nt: TGTGCCAGCAGTGACAGGGGTTACGAGCAGTACTTC; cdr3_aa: CASSDRGYEQYF
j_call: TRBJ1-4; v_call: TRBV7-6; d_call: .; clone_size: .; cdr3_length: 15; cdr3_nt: TGTGCCAGCAGCCTCAAGGGAGCAACTAATGAAAAACTGTTTTTT; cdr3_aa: CASSLKGATNEKLFF
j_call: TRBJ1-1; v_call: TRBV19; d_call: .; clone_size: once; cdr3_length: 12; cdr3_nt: TGTGCCAGTTTATCGGGGGGTACTGAAGCTTTCTTT; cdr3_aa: CASLSGGTEAFF
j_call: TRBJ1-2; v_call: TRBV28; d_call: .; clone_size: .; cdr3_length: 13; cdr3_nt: TGTGCCAGCAGTTTAGGGCAGAACTATGGCTACACCTTC; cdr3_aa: CASSLGQNYGYTF
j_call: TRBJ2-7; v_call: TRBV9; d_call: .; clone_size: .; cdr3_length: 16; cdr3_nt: TGTGCCAGCAGCGGAGCCTCAGGGGCCCCTTCCTACGAGCAGTACTTC; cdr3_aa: CASSGASGAPSYEQYF
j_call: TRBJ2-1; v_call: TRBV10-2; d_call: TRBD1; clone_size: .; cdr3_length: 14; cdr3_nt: TGCGCCAGCAGACCCGGACAGGGGAACAATGAGCAGTTCTTC; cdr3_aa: CASRPGQGNNEQFF
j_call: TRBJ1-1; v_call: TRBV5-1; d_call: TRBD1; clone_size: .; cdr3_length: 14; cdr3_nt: TGCGCCAGCAGCTCAACAGGGGGGGACACTGAAGCTTTCTTT; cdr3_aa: CASSSTGGDTEAFF
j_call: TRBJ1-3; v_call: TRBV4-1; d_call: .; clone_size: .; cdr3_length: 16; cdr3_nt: TGCGCCAGCAGCCAACAGGGTTCTATCTCTGGAAACACCATATATTTT; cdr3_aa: CASSQQGSISGNTIYF
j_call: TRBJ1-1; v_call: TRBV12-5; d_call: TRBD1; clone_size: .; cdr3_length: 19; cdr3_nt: TGTGCTAGTGGTTCATACAGGGGACTGGGTTCCCTTTTGAACACTGAAGCTTTCTTT; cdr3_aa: CASGSYRGLGSLLNTEAFF
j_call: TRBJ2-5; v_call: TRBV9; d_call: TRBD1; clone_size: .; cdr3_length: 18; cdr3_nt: TGTGCCAGCAGCTACCCCATTACCGCCGGGACAGGGGAAGAGACCCAGTACTTC; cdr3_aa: CASSYPITAGTGEETQYF
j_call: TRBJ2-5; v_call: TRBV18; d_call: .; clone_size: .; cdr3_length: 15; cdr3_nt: TGTGCCAGCTCACCACCGTGGACAGATCAAGAGACCCAGTACTTC; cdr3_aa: CASSPPWTDQETQYF
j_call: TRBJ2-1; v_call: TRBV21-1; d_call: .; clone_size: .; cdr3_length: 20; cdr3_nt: TGTGCCAGCAGCAAAGGAAAGGGACTAGCGGGGGGGAGAATTGGCAATGAGCAGTTCTTC; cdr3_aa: CASSKGKGLAGGRIGNEQFF
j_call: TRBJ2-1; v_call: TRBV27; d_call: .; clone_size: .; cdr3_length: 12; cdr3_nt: TGTGCCAGCAGTTTGATAGGGGATGAGCAGTTCTTC; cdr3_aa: CASSLIGDEQFF
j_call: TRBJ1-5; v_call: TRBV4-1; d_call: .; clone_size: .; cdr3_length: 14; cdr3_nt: TGCGCCAGCAGCCAAGAAGGGGGATTTCAGCCCCAGCATTTT; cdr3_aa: CASSQEGGFQPQHF
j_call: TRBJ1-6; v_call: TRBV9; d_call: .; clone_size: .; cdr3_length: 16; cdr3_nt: TGTGCCAGCAGCTCGCGGGGGGGGGAGGTATATTCACCCCTCCACTTT; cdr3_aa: CASSSRGGEVYSPLHF
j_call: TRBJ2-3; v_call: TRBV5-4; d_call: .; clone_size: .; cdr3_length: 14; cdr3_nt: TGTGCCAGCAGCTCTCCGACTAGGCCAGATACGCAGTATTTT; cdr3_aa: CASSSPTRPDTQYF
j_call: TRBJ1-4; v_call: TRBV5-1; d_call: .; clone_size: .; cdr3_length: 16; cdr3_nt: TGCGCCAGCAGCTTGGGAGCACAGGGCTCTAATGAAAAACTGTTTTTT; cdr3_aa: CASSLGAQGSNEKLFF
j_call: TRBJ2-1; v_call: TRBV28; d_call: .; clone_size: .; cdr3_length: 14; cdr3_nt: TGTGCCAGCACCTGGGAGGAACTGTACAATGAGCAGTTCTTC; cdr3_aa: CASTWEELYNEQFF
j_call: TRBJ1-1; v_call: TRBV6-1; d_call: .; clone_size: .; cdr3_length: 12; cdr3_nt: TGTGCCAGCAGTCTGCGGGTGACTGAAGCTTTCTTT; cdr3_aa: CASSLRVTEAFF
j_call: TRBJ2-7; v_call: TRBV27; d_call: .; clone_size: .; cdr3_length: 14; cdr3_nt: TGTGCCAGCAGAGAGGCGGCAAGCTCCTACGAGCAGTACTTC; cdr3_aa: CASREAASSYEQYF
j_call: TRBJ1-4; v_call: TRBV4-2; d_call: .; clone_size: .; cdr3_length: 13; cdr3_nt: TGTGCCAGCAGCCAAGCGCCGGAGGAAAAACTGTTTTTT; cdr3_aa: CASSQAPEEKLFF
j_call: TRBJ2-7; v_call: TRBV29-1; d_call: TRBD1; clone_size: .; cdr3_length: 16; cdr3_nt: TGCAGCGTTGGAGACGCCTATTGGACAGGACAATACGAGCAGTACTTC; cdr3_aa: CSVGDAYWTGQYEQYF